The rows below give T cell receptor beta chains drawn from one sample of a study of CD8+CD57+ T cells in acquired aplastic anemia. A single record per CDR3 protein comes from TCRdb applying MiXCR to the reads. The table shows 450,000 to 600,000 distinct CDR3 sequences, with about a third occurring only once. Sequences were obtained from sorted CD4+, CD8+, or CD8+CD57+ T cells (not recorded which) from PBMCs. All receptors come from a human donor with aplastic anemia. Each CDR3 is given with its conserved first and last residue. A D gene is named only where the DNA matches it firmly. Some rows have no size entry. The others give once, few or many, or a class for an expanded clone.

15	-	TRBV15	TRBJ1-5	many	TGTGCCACCAGCATGAATTCGAGGGGCCATCAGCCCCAGCATTTT	CATSMNSRGHQPQHF
14	-	TRBV30	TRBJ1-5	once	TGTGCCTGGAGTTCTCAGGGGTGGGATCAGCCCCAGCATTTT	CAWSSQGWDQPQHF
13	-	TRBV5-4	TRBJ1-2	-	TGTGCCAGCAGCCCGGACACAAACCGAGGCTACACCTTC	CASSPDTNRGYTF
17	TRBD2	TRBV7-6	TRBJ2-1	few	TGTGCCAGCAGCTCGCCGCCGGGACTAGCGGGTTACAATGAGCAGTTCTTC	CASSSPPGLAGYNEQFF
11	-	TRBV29-1	TRBJ1-2	once	TGCAGCGTTTATAAGGGGCTTGGCTACACCTTC	CSVYKGLGYTF
15	-	TRBV20-1	TRBJ1-5	many	TGCAGTGCTAGATTGGCAGACACCCTTATTCAGCCCCAGCATTTT	CSARLADTLIQPQHF
15	-	TRBV20-1	TRBJ1-3	many	TGCAGTGCTAGAGAGGGACGGCACTCTGGAAACACCATATATTTT	CSAREGRHSGNTIYF
14	TRBD2	TRBV6-1	TRBJ2-3	-	TGTGCCAGCAGAGTCGGACTAGCAGCAGATACGCAGTATTTT	CASRVGLAADTQYF
16	TRBD2	TRBV25-1	TRBJ2-5	many	TGTGCCAGCAGACCTCCGACTAGCGGGACTAAAGAGACCCAGTACTTC	CASRPPTSGTKETQYF
12	-	TRBV4-1	TRBJ1-5	few	TGCGCCAACAGCCAGCAAAATCAGCCCCAGCATTTT	CANSQQNQPQHF
12	-	TRBV5-1	TRBJ2-1	-	TGCGCCAGCAGCAAACAGGGAGGTGAGCAGTTCTTC	CASSKQGGEQFF
14	-	TRBV6-5	TRBJ1-1	few	TGTGCCAGCAGTTACTCGTATAAGGAAGCTGAAGCTTTCTTT	CASSYSYKEAEAFF
12	-	TRBV7-2	TRBJ2-7	few	TGTGCCAGCAGCTTCCGGGGCCGCGAGCAGTACTTC	CASSFRGREQYF
13	-	TRBV6-6	TRBJ2-1	few	TGTGCCAGCAGTTACGATACAGGGCCTGAGCAGTTCTTC	CASSYDTGPEQFF
16	-	TRBV11-2	TRBJ2-3	-	TGTGCCAGCAGCTTTAGGCCGGCGCTAGGGGCAGATACGCAGTATTTT	CASSFRPALGADTQYF
17	-	TRBV15	TRBJ1-5	-	TGTGCCACCAGCAGAGGGCCCCCCGCAGGGAGCAATCAGCCCCAGCATTTT	CATSRGPPAGSNQPQHF
16	-	TRBV4-2	TRBJ1-3	-	TGTGCCAGCAGCCAAGACGATCCAACCTCTGGAAACACCATATATTTT	CASSQDDPTSGNTIYF
15	-	TRBV5-1	TRBJ2-3	-	TGCGCCAGCAGCCTAGGGGGGGTAGTTGCAGATACGCAGTATTTT	CASSLGGVVADTQYF
14	-	TRBV7-3	TRBJ1-1	-	TGTGCCAGCAGCTTACCTGGGGTCAACACTGAAGCTTTCTTT	CASSLPGVNTEAFF
14	-	TRBV19	TRBJ1-4	many	TGTGCCAGTAGTACGGGACGGCAGAATGAAAAACTGTTTTTT	CASSTGRQNEKLFF
15	-	TRBV25-1	TRBJ1-6	-	TGTGCCAGCAGTGAAGGGGCACACGATCGTTCACCCCTCCACTTT	CASSEGAHDRSPLHF
13	-	TRBV27	TRBJ2-5	few	TGTGCCAGCAGTTCCGGGCCGGGACAGACCCAGTACTTC	CASSSGPGQTQYF
17	TRBD2	TRBV4-2	TRBJ2-1	few	TGTGCCAGCAGCCTAAGTCCGGCTAGCGGGATCTACAATGAGCAGTTCTTC	CASSLSPASGIYNEQFF
15	-	TRBV4-1	TRBJ1-2	-	TGCGCCAGCAGCCGGAACGAGGGGACGGTGGGTGGCTACACCTTC	CASSRNEGTVGGYTF
15	-	TRBV19	TRBJ1-2	many	TGTGCCAGTAGTATTCAGGAAAACAGGGTTTCCGGCTACACCTTC	CASSIQENRVSGYTF
14	-	TRBV13	TRBJ1-2	few	TGTGCCAGCAGCTCCGCCGATTCGTCCAGGGGCTACACCTTC	CASSSADSSRGYTF
15	TRBD1	TRBV25-1	TRBJ1-5	few	TGTGCCAGCAGTCCCCGGGGACAGTACAATCAGCCCCAGCATTTT	CASSPRGQYNQPQHF
14	TRBD1	TRBV10-2	TRBJ1-2	many	TGCGCCAGCAGTGAGGGACAGGGGCTCTATGGCTACACCTTC	CASSEGQGLYGYTF
16	TRBD2	TRBV6-1	TRBJ2-3	-	TGTGCCAGCAACTCCCCGGGACTAGCAGGCACAGATACGCAGTATTTT	CASNSPGLAGTDTQYF
13	-	TRBV2	TRBJ1-1	few	TGTGCCAGCAGCGTAGAGGGGAGTACTGAAGCTTTCTTT	CASSVEGSTEAFF
13	-	TRBV20-1	TRBJ2-7	-	TGCAGTGCTAGAGGTAGCAGTCGTGGGGAGCAGTACTTC	CSARGSSRGEQYF
16	-	TRBV10-1	TRBJ2-5	many	TGCGCCAGCAGTGAAGGAGGCGTGGGGAATCAAGAGACCCAGTACTTC	CASSEGGVGNQETQYF
15	-	TRBV19	TRBJ1-4	many	TGTGCCAGTAGTAATTTGGCAGGGGTCGATGGAAAACTGTTTTTT	CASSNLAGVDGKLFF
15	-	TRBV3-1	TRBJ1-5	-	TGTGCCAGCAGCCAAGTTTACGGGTGCAATCAGCCCCAGCATTTT	CASSQVYGCNQPQHF
17	-	TRBV4-3	TRBJ2-6	-	TGCGCCAGCAGCCCCCAAAGGCCGAGCTCTGGGGCCAACGTCCTGACTTTC	CASSPQRPSSGANVLTF
16	-	TRBV9	TRBJ2-2	few	TGTGCCAGCAGCGGGAAACAGACGACGAACGCCGGGGAGCTGTTTTTT	CASSGKQTTNAGELFF
13	-	TRBV24-1	TRBJ2-7	-	TGTGCCACCAGTGACTCGGGGACCTACGAGCAGTACTTC	CATSDSGTYEQYF
15	TRBD1	TRBV15	TRBJ1-3	once	TGTGCCACCAGCATCTCGGGGACAGGGGGAAACACCATATATTTT	CATSISGTGGNTIYF